Listed here are 27 T cell receptor beta chains from one sample, sequenced in a study of cytomegalovirus exposure and HLA in healthy donors. The study ran its PCR with 60 Vbeta and 13 Jbeta primers. Method: immunoSEQ multiplex PCR; TCRdb's copy keeps in-frame clones and lacks some. The table records some 140,000 clones, approximately 80% of them present only once. The sequenced material came from PBMCs. The receptors derive from a middle-aged woman in good health and CMV-seropositive.

Remarks on this clone: A read error may account for a junction end that differs from germline. This chain links TRBV5-1 with TRBJ2-3; D is unresolved. This CDR3 contains 12 residues. Germline assignment: CDR1 SGHRS and CDR2 YFSETQ. This chain's CDR3 is CASSPSPGAPHF. The CDR3, as DNA: TGCGCCAGCAGCCCTTCTCCCGGAGCACCCCATTTT.

The chain employs TRBV6-6 and TRBJ1-2; 7 nucleotides align to TRBD1. Germline V gene sequence: CDR1 MNHNY, CDR2 SVGAGI (reference sequence). The CDR3 loop spans 14 amino acids. V was clipped by 5 bases and J by 2 bases; unmatched bases: 5. The CDR3 nucleotides are TGTGCCAGCAGTCGGGGACAGTCCAACTATGGCTACACCTTC. It specifies CASSRGQSNYGYTF.

This clone has a handful of counts. This chain links TRBV29-1 with TRBJ1-1; D gene ambiguous. Per germline, CDR1 SQVTM and CDR2 ANQGSEA. The V and J ends lost 7 bases and 2 bases respectively, with 8 bases between them. CDR3 length equals 11 residues. The CDR3: CSAAHNTEAFF. In DNA, the CDR3 is TGCAGCGCCGCACATAACACTGAAGCTTTCTTT.

The chain uses TRBV9 and TRBJ2-1; the D is unclear. Germline values: CDR1 SGDLS, CDR2 YYNGEE. The V end lost 3 bases, the J end lost 8 bases, and 9 bases lay between the germline ends. This CDR3 region has 12 residues. CDR3 DNA sequence: TGTGCCAGCAGCGGCTCTAGTTATGAGCAGTTCTTC. This encodes CASSGSSYEQFF.

This clone was seen just once. CDR3 nucleotide sequence: TGTGCCAGCAGTGAAGCGACAGGGATGCAGGGCTACACCTTC. Translated, it gives CASSEATGMQGYTF. The rearrangement joins TRBV2 to TRBJ1-2; 7 nucleotides align to TRBD1. The germline V gene has CDR1 SNHLY and CDR2 FYNNEI. V was clipped by 0 bases and J by 8 bases; unmatched bases: 6. The CDR3 contains 14 residues.

This clone appeared many times. The gene calls are TRBV6-5 and TRBJ2-5, with a weak D call TRBD2 (6 bases). CDR3 size: 15 residues. V shed 8 bases and J shed 5 bases, with 21 bases lying between them. The germline CDR1 and CDR2 sequences are MNHEY and SVGAGI. For the CDR3, the DNA is TGTGCCAGCGGACGGAGGGATGGGTTAGCGGAGACCCAGTACTTC. It is translated as CASGRRDGLAETQYF.

The V call is TRBV7-9, the J call TRBJ2-3, with 15 bases matching TRBD2. From germline, CDR1 is SEHNR and CDR2 FQNEAQ (reference sequence). The CDR3 runs to 16 residues. V shed 4 bases, J shed 3 bases, and the junction held 2 bases outside the gene matches. CDR3 sequence: CASSWGLAGGTDTQYF. In DNA, the CDR3 is TGTGCCAGCAGCTGGGGACTAGCGGGAGGTACAGATACGCAGTATTTT.

The chain recombines TRBV5-1 with TRBJ2-7; D is unresolved. V was cut by 1 base and J by 4 bases, with 12 bases left in between. The V gene's germline CDR1 is SGHRS and CDR2 YFSETQ. The CDR3 consists of 14 residues. CDR3 DNA sequence: TGCGCCAGCAGCTTGACCCAGTCGGGTTACGAGCAGTACTTC. Translating it yields CASSLTQSGYEQYF.

The gene calls are TRBV7-9 and TRBJ1-1; 9 bases align to TRBD1. After removal of 0 bases from V and 8 bases from J, the junction contained 1 base not matched to a gene. From germline, CDR1 is SEHNR and CDR2 FQNEAQ (reference sequence). The CDR3 sequence is 13 residues long. The CDR3 DNA reads as TGTGCCAGCAGCTTAGCGGGACAGGGAGAAGCTTTCTTT. Translating it yields CASSLAGQGEAFF.

This clone was counted only a few times. The V gene is TRBV28, the J gene TRBJ2-7, with D possibly matching TRBD1 (6 bases). CDR3 length: 12 residues. CDR1 is MDHEN, CDR2 SYDVKM, per germline. V was shortened by 11 bases and J by 2 bases, with 13 bases between the two germline ends. CDR3 loop: CAATGSTYEQYF. CDR3 coding DNA: TGTGCCGCGACAGGTTCTACCTACGAGCAGTACTTC.

This clone was picked up a small number of times. CDR3 DNA: TGTGCCAGCAGTTGGGGGGGAGAAGGGCACACTGAAGCTTTCTTT. Translation gives CASSWGGEGHTEAFF. This sequence joins TRBV6-5 and TRBJ1-1; possibly TRBD1 for D (5 bases). Germline CDR1 and CDR2: MNHEY and SVGAGI. Trimming removed 4 bases from V and 3 bases from J, with 15 bases in between. This CDR3 region has 15 residues.

The J gene is TRBJ1-6, the V gene TRBV25-1; D is unresolved. With 8 bases removed from V and 0 bases from J, the gap between germline ends came to 11 bases. There are 15 residues in the CDR3. Germline loops: CDR1 MGHDK, CDR2 SYGVNS. The chain's CDR3 is CASHSPSSYNSPLHF. Written as DNA, the CDR3 is TGTGCCAGCCACTCCCCGAGCTCCTATAATTCACCCCTCCACTTT.

The chain is built from TRBV11-2 and TRBJ2-5; D unclear. Germline CDR1 SGHAT, CDR2 FQNNGV. The V gene lost 5 bases and the J gene lost 0 bases, with 16 bases spanning the gap. This CDR3 region has 16 residues. CDR3: CASSRGTATHQETQYF. CDR3 bases: TGTGCCAGCAGCCGCGGCACCGCCACACACCAAGAGACCCAGTACTTC. Full variable domain (remainder filled in from reference TRBV11-2 and TRBJ2-5): EAGVAQSPRYKIIEKRQSVAFWCNPISGHATLYWYQQILGQGPKLLIQFQNNGVVDDSQLPKDRFSAERLKGVDSTLKIQPAKLEDSAVYLCASSRGTATHQETQYFGPGTRLLVL.

This sequence joins TRBV18 and TRBJ2-7; 7 nucleotides line up with TRBD1. Germline lookup yields CDR1 KGHSH and CDR2 LQKENI. The CDR3 is 13 amino acids. V lost 6 bases to trimming and J lost 5 bases; unmatched junction nucleotides: 7. DNA for the CDR3: TGTGCCAGCTCCACGACAGGGAGCCACGAGCAGTACTTC. Its translation is CASSTTGSHEQYF.

The chain uses TRBV2 and TRBJ1-5; D unclear. Trimming cost V 7 bases and J 0 bases, with 4 bases left between them. CDR3 length equals 12 residues. The germline V gene has CDR1 SNHLY and CDR2 FYNNEI. CDR3 protein: CASTSSNQPQHF. In DNA form, the CDR3 reads TGTGCCAGCACGAGTAGCAATCAGCCCCAGCATTTT. The whole variable domain, filled in from reference TRBV2 and TRBJ1-5, reads EPEVTQTPSHQVTQMGQEVILRCVPISNHLYFYWYRQILGQKVEFLVSFYNNEISEKSEIFDDQFSVERPDGSNFTLKIRSTKLEDSAMYFCASTSSNQPQHFGDGTRLSIL.

The chain recombines TRBV7-9 with TRBJ1-1, with 9 nucleotides matching TRBD1. The V and J ends lost 4 bases and 6 bases, in that order; junction bases with no gene match: 18. Germline V gene lookup returns CDR1 SEHNR and CDR2 FQNEAQ (reference sequence). CDR3 size: 18 residues. The CDR3 bases are TGTGCCAGCAGCTCCAAAACGGGGACAGGGTGGAGGGGGGCTGAAGCTTTCTTT. Amino acid sequence: CASSSKTGTGWRGAEAFF.

V gene TRBV21-1 combines with J gene TRBJ2-7; the table's TRBD2 call for D was not verified on the DNA. TRBV21-1 is reported as a pseudogene. There are 15 residues in the CDR3. The CDR3 is CASSKEEEAEDEQYF. The CDR3 bases are TGTGCCAGCAGCAAAGAGGAAGAAGCGGAGGACGAGCAGTACTTC.

V and J are TRBV23-1 and TRBJ1-1; 8 bases match TRBD1. TRBV23-1 counts as an open reading frame of uncertain function. Trimming at V came to 3 bases and at J to 6 bases, leaving 6 bases not matched to a gene. This CDR3 region has 14 residues. The CDR3 DNA reads as TGCGCCAGCAGTCACCCGGACAGGGTCCCTGAAGCTTTCTTT. As protein: CASSHPDRVPEAFF.

This chain joins TRBV19 and TRBJ2-1; TRBD2 matches at 10 bases. With 4 bases clipped from V and 7 bases from J, the junction kept 7 bases outside the gene matches. Germline values: CDR1 LNHDA, CDR2 SQIVND (reference sequence). This CDR3 has 15 residues. Written as DNA, the CDR3 is TGTGCCAGTAGTACCCCTAGCGGGAGAATGAATGAGCAGTTCTTC. Its protein product is CASSTPSGRMNEQFF.

The J gene is TRBJ2-3, the V gene TRBV13; 9 positions agree with TRBD2. The CDR3 consists of 17 residues. Germline-derived CDR1 and CDR2 are PRHDT and FYEKMQ (reference sequence). V gave up 1 base and J gave up 2 bases; unmatched junction bases: 7. In DNA form, the CDR3 reads TGTGCCAGCAGCTTAGTTCGACTAGCGGCTCTCACAGATACGCAGTATTTT. Protein: CASSLVRLAALTDTQYF.

The chain couples TRBV5-8 to TRBJ2-1; a weak D match, TRBD2 (6 bases). V lost 3 bases and J 7 bases, leaving 17 bases between the germline ends. The CDR3 extends over 15 amino acids. The germline V gene has CDR1 SGHTS and CDR2 YDEGEE. For the CDR3, the DNA is TGTGCCAGCAGCTCCCCGGGACTCAACAGGAATGAGCAGTTCTTC. This translates into CASSSPGLNRNEQFF.

The J gene is TRBJ1-5, the V gene TRBV7-9, with no clear D. CDR3 length: 13 residues. Germline V gene data show CDR1 as SEHNR and CDR2 as FQNEAQ (reference sequence). V shed 9 bases and J shed 2 bases, with 11 bases lying between them. The CDR3 DNA reads as TGTGCCAGTCAGGCCCAGGGCAATCAGCCCCAGCATTTT. Translated: CASQAQGNQPQHF. Drawing the rest from reference TRBV7-9 and TRBJ1-5, the complete variable domain is DTGVSQNPRHKITKRGQNVTFRCDPISEHNRLYWYRQTLGQGPEFLTYFQNEAQLEKSRLLSDRFSAERPKGSFSTLEIQRTEQGDSAMYLCASQAQGNQPQHFGDGTRLSIL.

The rearrangement links TRBV7-9 to TRBJ2-7; the match to TRBD1 covers 8 bases. This CDR3 is 16 amino acids long. Trimming took 5 bases from V and 2 from J; bases not matched to a gene: 11. Per germline, CDR1 SEHNR and CDR2 FQNEAQ (reference sequence). The CDR3 bases are TGTGCCAGCAGCCCCTCGTTAAGGACAGGGACCTACGAGCAGTACTTC. This translates into CASSPSLRTGTYEQYF.

The rearrangement uses TRBV27 and TRBJ2-5; no firm D call. V shed 2 bases and J shed 7 bases, with 5 bases lying between them. This CDR3 has 11 residues. Germline V gene lookup returns CDR1 MNHEY and CDR2 SMNVEV (reference sequence). Written as DNA, the CDR3 is TGTGCCAGCAGTTTAGCCGGGACCCAGTACTTC. It yields the protein CASSLAGTQYF.

The DNA of the CDR3 is TGTGCCAGCAGGCCACAGGGGGCCGGGGCGCGAGTTTATAGCAATCAGCCCCAGCATTTT. As protein: CASRPQGAGARVYSNQPQHF. V usage is TRBV27 and J usage is TRBJ1-5; 9 bases match TRBD1. Looked up from germline, CDR1 is MNHEY and CDR2 is SMNVEV (reference sequence). V shed 6 bases and J 0 bases; nucleotides not matched to a gene: 18. CDR3 size: 20 residues.

The chain carries TRBV4-2 and TRBJ2-7; 7 bases align to TRBD2. The V segment lost 0 bases and the J segment 3 bases; nucleotides outside the gene matches: 5. This CDR3 contains 15 residues. Germline lookup yields CDR1 LGHNA and CDR2 YNFKEQ. This chain's CDR3 is CASSQDRTSVYEQYF. Here the CDR3 DNA reads TGTGCCAGCAGCCAAGATCGGACTAGTGTCTACGAGCAGTACTTC.

The chain joins TRBV30 to TRBJ2-1; 10 bases match TRBD1. Germline V gene sequence: CDR1 GTSNPN, CDR2 SVGIG (reference sequence). Losses at the gene ends were 8 bases for V and 3 bases for J; bases not matched to a gene: 7. The CDR3 loop spans 14 amino acids. This CDR3 reads CAPSGTGDYNEQFF. DNA for the CDR3: TGTGCCCCGTCCGGGACAGGGGACTACAATGAGCAGTTCTTC.